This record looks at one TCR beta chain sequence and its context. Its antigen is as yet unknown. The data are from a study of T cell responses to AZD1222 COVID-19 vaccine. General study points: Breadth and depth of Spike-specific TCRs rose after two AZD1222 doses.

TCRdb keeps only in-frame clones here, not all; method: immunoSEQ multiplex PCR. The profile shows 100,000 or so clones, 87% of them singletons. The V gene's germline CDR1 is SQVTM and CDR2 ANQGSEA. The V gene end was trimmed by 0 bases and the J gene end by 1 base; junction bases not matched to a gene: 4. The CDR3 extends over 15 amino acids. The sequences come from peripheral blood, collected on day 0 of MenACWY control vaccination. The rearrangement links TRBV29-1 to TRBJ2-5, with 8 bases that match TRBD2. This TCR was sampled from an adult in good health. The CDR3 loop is CSVEDRGGIQETQYF. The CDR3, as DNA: TGCAGCGTTGAAGATCGGGGGGGTATCCAAGAGACCCAGTACTTC.